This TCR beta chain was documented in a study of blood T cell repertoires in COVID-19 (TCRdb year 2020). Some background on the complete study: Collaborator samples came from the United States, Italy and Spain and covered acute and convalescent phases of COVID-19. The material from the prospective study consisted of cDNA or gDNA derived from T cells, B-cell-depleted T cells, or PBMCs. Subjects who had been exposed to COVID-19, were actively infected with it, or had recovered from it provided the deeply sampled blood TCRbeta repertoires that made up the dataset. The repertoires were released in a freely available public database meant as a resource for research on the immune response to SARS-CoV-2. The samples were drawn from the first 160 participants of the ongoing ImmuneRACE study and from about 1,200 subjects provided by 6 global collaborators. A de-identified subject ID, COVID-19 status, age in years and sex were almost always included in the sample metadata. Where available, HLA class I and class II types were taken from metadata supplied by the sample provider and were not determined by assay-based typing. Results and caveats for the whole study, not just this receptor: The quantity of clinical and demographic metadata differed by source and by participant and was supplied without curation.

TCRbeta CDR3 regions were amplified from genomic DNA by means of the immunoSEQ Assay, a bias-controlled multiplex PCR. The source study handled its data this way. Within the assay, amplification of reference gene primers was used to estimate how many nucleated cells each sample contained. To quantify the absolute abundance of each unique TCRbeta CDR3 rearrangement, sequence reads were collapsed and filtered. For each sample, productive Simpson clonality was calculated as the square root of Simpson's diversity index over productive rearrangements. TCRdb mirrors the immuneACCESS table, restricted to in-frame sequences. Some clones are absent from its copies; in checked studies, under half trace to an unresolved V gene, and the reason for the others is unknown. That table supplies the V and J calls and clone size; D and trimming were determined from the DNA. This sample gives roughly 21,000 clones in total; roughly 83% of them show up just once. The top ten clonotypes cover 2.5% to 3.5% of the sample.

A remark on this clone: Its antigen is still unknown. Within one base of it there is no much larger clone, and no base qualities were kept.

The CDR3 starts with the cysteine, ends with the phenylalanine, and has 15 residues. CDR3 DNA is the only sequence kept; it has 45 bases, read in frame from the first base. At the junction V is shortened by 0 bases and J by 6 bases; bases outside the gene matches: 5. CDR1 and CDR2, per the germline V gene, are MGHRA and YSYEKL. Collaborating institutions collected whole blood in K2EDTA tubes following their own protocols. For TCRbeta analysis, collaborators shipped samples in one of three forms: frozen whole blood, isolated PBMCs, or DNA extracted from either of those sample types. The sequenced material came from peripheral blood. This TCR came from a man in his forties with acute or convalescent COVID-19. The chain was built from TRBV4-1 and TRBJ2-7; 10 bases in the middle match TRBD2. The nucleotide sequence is TGCGCCAGCAGCCAAGAATACCTAGCGGGAGTCGAGCAGTACTTC. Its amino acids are CASSQEYLAGVEQYF.